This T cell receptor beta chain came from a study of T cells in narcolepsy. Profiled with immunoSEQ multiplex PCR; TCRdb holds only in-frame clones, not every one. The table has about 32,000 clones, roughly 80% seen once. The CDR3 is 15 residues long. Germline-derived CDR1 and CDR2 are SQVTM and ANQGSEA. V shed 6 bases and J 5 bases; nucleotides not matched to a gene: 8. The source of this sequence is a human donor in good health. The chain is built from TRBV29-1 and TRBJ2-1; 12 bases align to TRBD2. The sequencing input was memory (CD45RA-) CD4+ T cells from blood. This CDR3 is CSVRLAGEGHNEQFF. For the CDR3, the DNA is TGCAGCGTAAGACTAGCGGGAGAGGGCCACAATGAGCAGTTCTTC.